These 9 T cell receptor beta chains originate from one sample sequenced in a study of graft-versus-host responses after intestinal transplantation. Sequenced by immunoSEQ multiplex PCR; TCRdb stores in-frame clones only, minus some. The sample contains approximately 88,000 clones, 90% of which appear only once. Their cognate antigens are unknown. The source was unstimulated CD4+ T cells sorted from spleen or lymph node cells, collected before intestinal transplant. These receptors came from a human donor who received an intestinal transplant.

V and J are TRBV19 and TRBJ2-3; D not resolved. Germline V gives CDR1 LNHDA, CDR2 SQIVND (reference sequence). V was pared by 5 bases and J by 2 bases, with 11 bases between. The CDR3 consists of 14 residues. Here the CDR3 reads CASSLAAPTDTQYF. DNA of the CDR3: TGTGCCAGTAGTCTTGCGGCGCCCACAGATACGCAGTATTTT.

This chain links TRBV5-1 with TRBJ2-2, with 9 bases aligning to TRBD2. CDR3 length equals 16 residues. Germline CDR1 SGHRS, CDR2 YFSETQ. V lost 5 bases to trimming and J lost 4 bases; unmatched junction nucleotides: 9. For the CDR3, the DNA is TGCGCCAGCAGTATCGGCGGGGGGGCCCCCACCGGGGAGCTGTTTTTT. Its protein product is CASSIGGGAPTGELFF.

The chain combines TRBV4-2 with TRBJ1-2, with 8 bases identical to TRBD1. Germline values: CDR1 LGHNA, CDR2 YNFKEQ. J lost 5 bases, V lost 0 bases, and 8 bases had no gene match. The CDR3 consists of 16 residues. CDR3 protein: CASSQDGTGGRYGYTF. CDR3 nucleotide sequence: TGTGCCAGCAGCCAAGATGGAACAGGGGGAAGGTATGGCTACACCTTC.

The V gene is TRBV5-4, the J gene TRBJ1-1; unclear D gene. V was shortened by 4 bases and J by 7 bases, with 17 bases between the two germline ends. The CDR3 is 14 amino acids. Per the germline V gene, CDR1 is SGHNT and CDR2 is YYREEE (reference sequence). The CDR3 DNA reads as TGTGCCAGCAGCCCGGGTGGGAGTTCACTTGAAGCTTTCTTT. This encodes CASSPGGSSLEAFF.

This clone was observed a handful of times. This sequence joins TRBV18 and TRBJ2-2, with 9 bases that match TRBD2. The CDR3 runs 15 residues. Germline V gene data show CDR1 as KGHSH and CDR2 as LQKENI. The V segment lost 1 base and the J segment 6 bases; nucleotides outside the gene matches: 3. CDR3 region: CASSPQRGESGELFF. CDR3 bases: TGTGCCAGCTCACCACAGCGGGGGGAGTCCGGGGAGCTGTTTTTT.

V is TRBV7-2 and J is TRBJ2-5; no definite D call. V shed 4 bases and J shed 2 bases, with 5 bases lying between them. CDR1 is SGHTA and CDR2 is FQGNSA in the germline V gene. This CDR3 is 12 amino acids long. The CDR3 DNA is TGTGCCAGCAGCTGGGCTCAAGAGACCCAGTACTTC. It encodes CASSWAQETQYF.

The chain is built from TRBV29-1 and TRBJ1-1, with 7 bases aligning to TRBD1. Germline assignment: CDR1 SQVTM and CDR2 ANQGSEA. Trimming took 8 bases from V and 4 from J; bases not matched to a gene: 7. The CDR3 extends over 12 amino acids. Written as DNA, the CDR3 is TGCAGCTCGACAGGGTGGGGCACTGAAGCTTTCTTT. It translates to CSSTGWGTEAFF.

Regarding this clone: Other DNA sequences from this sample encode an identical CDR3 as well. J is TRBJ1-5 and V is TRBV18; 8 nucleotides agree with TRBD1. The CDR3 runs 16 residues. In germline, CDR1 is KGHSH, CDR2 LQKENI. Trimming took 3 bases from V and 0 from J; bases not matched to a gene: 4. CDR3 nucleotides: TGTGCCAGCTCACCTCAGGGGGCGGGTAGCAATCAGCCCCAGCATTTT. Protein: CASSPQGAGSNQPQHF. The whole variable domain, filled in from reference TRBV18 and TRBJ1-5, reads NAGVMQNPRHLVRRRGQEARLRCSPMKGHSHVYWYRQLPEEGLKFMVYLQKENIIDESGMPKERFSAEFPKEGPSILRIQQVVRGDSAAYFCASSPQGAGSNQPQHFGDGTRLSIL.

J is TRBJ2-5 and V is TRBV6-5; a weak D match, TRBD2 (5 bases). Germline CDR1 and CDR2: MNHEY and SVGAGI. V was clipped by 7 bases and J by 5 bases, with 20 bases between them. The CDR3 contains 15 residues. The CDR3 protein is CASKETGLVGETQYF. The CDR3, as DNA: TGTGCCAGCAAAGAAACGGGGTTGGTGGGGGAGACCCAGTACTTC.